This T cell receptor (beta chain) was recorded in a study of blood T cell repertoires in COVID-19. Original methodology: How many nucleated cells were present was estimated from reference gene primer amplification. Measured with immunoSEQ multiplex PCR; TCRdb has only the in-frame clones, and not every one. V, J and clone size are taken as reported in that table, and D and trimming were inferred from the DNA itself. The sample carries some 410,000 clones, roughly 88% recorded once. In assigning cohorts, the study relied on participant-reported clinical history. V was shortened by 2 bases and J by 1 base, with 12 bases between the two germline ends. The germline gives CDR1 SGHTA, CDR2 FQGNSA. The CDR3 extends over 15 amino acids. This clone has a single count.

The sequence was collected from a woman aged 25 to 39 with acute COVID-19. This sequence joins TRBV7-2 and TRBJ2-7; perhaps TRBD1 as D (6 bases). Sequencing was done on a sample of PBMCs or T cells enriched from blood (not recorded which). The CDR3, as DNA: TGTGCCAGCAGCTTAAAGACAGGTTTTTCCTACGAGCAGTACTTC. This sequence encodes CASSLKTGFSYEQYF.